The entry below describes one T cell receptor (beta chain). This sample is part of a study of blood T cell repertoires in COVID-19. Germline CDR1 MNHEY, CDR2 SVGEGT. The V gene end was trimmed by 4 bases and the J gene end by 3 bases; junction bases not matched to a gene: 9. CDR3 length equals 15 residues. As handled by the study authors: Estimated nucleated cell counts came from reference gene primer amplification. Profiled with immunoSEQ multiplex PCR; TCRdb holds only in-frame clones, not every one. V, J and clone size are taken as reported in that table, and D and trimming were inferred from the DNA itself. The sample lists a few hundred thousand clones; roughly 80% were seen once.

The chain has TRBV6-2 or TRBV6-3 and TRBJ2-7, with 7 bases fitting TRBD1. The sequence came from a person aged 70 to 85 with COVID-19, enrolled during active disease. The sequenced sample was peripheral blood. The CDR3 region is CASSSQTGENYEQYF. In nucleotides, the CDR3 is TGTGCCAGCAGTTCGCAAACAGGGGAGAACTACGAGCAGTACTTC.